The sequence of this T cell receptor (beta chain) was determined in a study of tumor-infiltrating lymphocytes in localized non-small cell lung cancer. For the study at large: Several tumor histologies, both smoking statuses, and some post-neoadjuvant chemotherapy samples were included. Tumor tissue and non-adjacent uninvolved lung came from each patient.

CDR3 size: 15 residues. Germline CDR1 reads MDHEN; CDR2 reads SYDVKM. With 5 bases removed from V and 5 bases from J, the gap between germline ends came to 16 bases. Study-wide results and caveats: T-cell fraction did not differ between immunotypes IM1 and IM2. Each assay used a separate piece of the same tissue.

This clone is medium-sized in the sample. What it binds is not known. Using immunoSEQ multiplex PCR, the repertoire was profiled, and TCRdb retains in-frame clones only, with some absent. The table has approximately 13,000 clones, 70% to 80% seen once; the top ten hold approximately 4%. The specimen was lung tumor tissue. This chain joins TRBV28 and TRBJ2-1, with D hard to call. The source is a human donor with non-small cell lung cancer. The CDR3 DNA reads TGTGCCAGCAGTCCGCCCCGAGCCGGCCACAATGAGCAGTTCTTC. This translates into CASSPPRAGHNEQFF.